This T cell receptor (beta chain) originates from a study of CXCR3-negative and CXCR3-positive naive CD8 T cells. cDNA libraries for TRB were generated by 5' RACE incorporating UMI labels. Using the 5' RACE reads, TCRdb records one entry per CDR3 protein without DNA. Found here are roughly 25,000 distinct CDR3 sequences; the top ten clones hold approximately 4.1%. Germline CDR1 is SGDLS and CDR2 is YYNGEE. CDR3 length: 12 residues. Sequences were obtained from naive CXCR3- CD8+ T cells from blood. The subset denotes: CD45RO-CCR7+CD27+CD95- naive CD8+ T cells lacking CXCR3 (TNR3-). This chain connects TRBV9 to TRBJ2-7. This clonotype was obtained from a human donor in good health. Some clones in this sample may be carry-over from other donors' samples. The chain's CDR3 is CASSGHTYEQYF.